These T cell receptor beta chains were read from a single sample in a study of beta chain features in type 1 diabetes. Using immunoSEQ multiplex PCR, the repertoire was profiled, and TCRdb retains in-frame clones only, with some absent. The sample contains 300,000 to 350,000 clones, about 13% of which appear only once. The sequencing sample was made of naive CD4+ T cells from blood. These TCRs come from a young woman with type 1 diabetes. Both conserved end residues are trimmed from each CDR3. The order of the fields is V gene, CDR3 protein.

V gene: TRBV30; CDR3 protein: AWNLGTSGSRNTQY
V gene: TRBV9; CDR3 protein: ASSARDSDRDEQF
V gene: TRBV9; CDR3 protein: ASSAKSGTGGYEQY
V gene: TRBV19; CDR3 protein: ASSSGRPDTQY
V gene: TRBV11-2; CDR3 protein: ASSSGRLAGSETQY
V gene: TRBV7-9; CDR3 protein: ASSLKDRQETQY
V gene: TRBV6-1; CDR3 protein: ASSDGGSQETQY
V gene: TRBV7-2; CDR3 protein: ASSPWTSGYNEQF
V gene: TRBV2; CDR3 protein: ASSEPTDSRRAYEQY
V gene: TRBV28; CDR3 protein: ASRPQGLETQY
V gene: TRBV28; CDR3 protein: ASSLGTSGRTDTQY
V gene: TRBV5-1; CDR3 protein: ASSLGGNHGYT
V gene: TRBV5-1; CDR3 protein: ASSPLGGGNQPQH
V gene: TRBV28; CDR3 protein: ASSWDGLIAKNIQY
V gene: TRBV15; CDR3 protein: ATSSGQNQPQH
V gene: TRBV6-6; CDR3 protein: ASSYSDSHYGYT
V gene: TRBV11-3; CDR3 protein: ASRYRGYEQF
V gene: TRBV7-2; CDR3 protein: ASSRSAAETQY
V gene: TRBV5-4; CDR3 protein: ASSLDRNYGYT
V gene: TRBV4-1; CDR3 protein: ASSQQGKRGNTEAF
V gene: TRBV2; CDR3 protein: ASSRQGSQPQH
V gene: TRBV28; CDR3 protein: ASSRHPLLAGVGEQY
V gene: TRBV7-9; CDR3 protein: ASSEGAWQF
V gene: TRBV9; CDR3 protein: ASSGAGLSTDTQY
V gene: TRBV29-1; CDR3 protein: SVHMNTEAF
V gene: TRBV19; CDR3 protein: ASSNQGQETQY
V gene: TRBV5-1; CDR3 protein: ASSLTLTGKGETQY
V gene: TRBV2; CDR3 protein: ASSVRQGNEKLF
V gene: TRBV7-8; CDR3 protein: ASSLYSYNYGYT
V gene: TRBV9; CDR3 protein: ASSLQAGGTDTQY
V gene: TRBV6-5; CDR3 protein: ASTPPGTDTQY
V gene: TRBV11-2; CDR3 protein: ASSSVAGYTEAF
V gene: TRBV25-1; CDR3 protein: ASSEYQGAREKLF
V gene: TRBV30; CDR3 protein: AWSVRVWDGYT
V gene: TRBV29-1; CDR3 protein: SVVRGGDEQF
V gene: TRBV20-1; CDR3 protein: SARGLGELF
V gene: TRBV19; CDR3 protein: ASSSPWTGSNQPQH
V gene: TRBV27; CDR3 protein: ASSLLPSSSYEQY
V gene: TRBV2; CDR3 protein: ASSVGEGNTEAF
V gene: TRBV9; CDR3 protein: ASSVLSGANVLT